This T cell receptor beta chain was sequenced for a study of T cells in Graves' hyperthyroidism and ophthalmopathy. Study conclusions and caveats: Prediction of ophthalmopathy progression came a median roughly 6.4 months pre-onset. Blood also carried most thyroid clonotypes expanded above 0.001.

As concerns this clonotype: The antigen is undetermined.

Exclusion followed for patients with uncontrolled infection, other autoimmune disease, pregnancy or lactation. The diagnostic basis comprised clinical symptoms, serum thyroxine and TRAb, thyroid ultrasound and orbital computed tomography. Trimming cost V 6 bases and J 1 base, with 8 bases left between them. The germline V gene encodes CDR1 SQVTM and CDR2 ANQGSEA. The CDR3 loop spans 12 amino acids. Amplified TCR beta CDR3 regions derived from RNA transcripts. TCR CDR3 regions were first amplified by RT-PCR with HTBI primers. TCRdb ran MiXCR on the multiplex PCR reads and lists one entry per CDR3 protein. The data contain over 650,000 distinct CDR3 sequences, 45% of them seen just once; the ten biggest clones take up less than 9.5%.

The sample taken for sequencing was peripheral blood or thyroid tissue (not recorded which). This receptor was taken from an adult man with Graves' disease, either hyperthyroidism or ophthalmopathy (not recorded which). The V call is TRBV29-1, the J call TRBJ2-3; no clear D. As DNA, the CDR3 is TGCAGCGTGAGAGACGGCACAGATACGCAGTATTTT. This codes for CSVRDGTDTQYF.